The 5 T cell receptor beta chains presented below share a single source sample, sequenced in a study of response to subunit inactivated influenza vaccine. A single record per CDR3 protein comes from TCRdb applying MiXCR to the RT-PCR reads. The sample lists hundreds of thousands of distinct CDR3 sequences; 25% were seen once. The starting material was CD4+ T cells sorted from PBMCs, obtained roughly 5 days after vaccination. The receptor set was obtained from a man between 45 and 60 years old who received an inactivated influenza vaccine.

This clonotype was observed once. The rearrangement uses TRBV12-3 or TRBV12-4 and TRBJ1-1; no firm D call. This CDR3 has 13 residues. V gave up 4 bases and J gave up 6 bases, with 12 bases separating them. CDR3 nucleotides: TGTGCCAGCAGTTCTATGGGCGGGGCTGAAGCTTTCTTT. It codes for CASSSMGGAEAFF.

This clonotype was seen more than once but under ten times. The chain uses TRBV4-3 and TRBJ2-3; TRBD1 aligns across 9 bases. This CDR3 has 17 amino acids. V shed 2 bases, J shed 4 bases, and the junction held 10 bases outside the gene matches. Germline loops: CDR1 LGHNA, CDR2 YSLEER. The CDR3 reads CASSQFPGQGPPDTQYF. CDR3 sequence (DNA): TGCGCCAGCAGCCAATTCCCGGGACAGGGTCCCCCAGATACGCAGTATTTT.

The V call is TRBV10-3, the J call TRBJ2-7; 10 nucleotides match TRBD2. Germline V lookup: CDR1 ENHRY, CDR2 SYGVKD. The CDR3 length is 15 residues. V lost 2 bases, J lost 0 bases, and 1 base stayed unmatched. As DNA, the CDR3 is TGTGCCATCAGTGAGGGACTAGCGGTCTCCTACGAGCAGTACTTC. Translation gives CAISEGLAVSYEQYF.

The rearrangement uses TRBV12-3 or TRBV12-4 and TRBJ2-7; 12 nucleotides align to TRBD2. V was pared by 5 bases and J by 2 bases, with 4 bases of the junction left unmatched. The CDR3 covers 15 residues. This chain's CDR3 is CASSPSGRAPYEQYF. CDR3 DNA sequence: TGTGCCAGCAGTCCTAGCGGGAGGGCCCCCTACGAGCAGTACTTC.

The rearrangement joins TRBV4-3 to TRBJ2-1; no clear D. Germline CDR1 reads LGHNA; CDR2 reads YSLEER. The CDR3 spans 15 residues. Trimming shortened V by 0 bases and J by 7 bases, and 13 bases separated the two germline ends. In DNA form, the CDR3 reads TGCGCCAGCAGCCAAGATCAGATAGGTGTGAATGAGCAGTTCTTC. Amino acids: CASSQDQIGVNEQFF.